This TCR beta chain was sequenced in a study of T cell repertoires in cytomegalovirus infection. Study overall: Public signatures in TCR beta pointed to CMV infection and matching HLA type. Overall study findings and caveats: In two of eight donors, the top clonotype was HLA-C-restricted CMV-specific. The study identified carriers of CMV plus the relevant HLA from cumulative public TCR beta family frequency.

TCRdb used MiXCR to reprocess the reads, holding one entry per CDR3 protein. Of approximately 190,000 distinct CDR3 sequences listed, approximately 9.7% are singletons. The V gene end was trimmed by 6 bases and the J gene end by 7 bases; junction bases not matched to a gene: 9. The CDR3 is made up of 14 amino acids. This clonotype was picked up many times. The antigen remains undetermined. This chain joins TRBV12-3 or TRBV12-4 and TRBJ2-5; the match to TRBD2 covers 9 bases. Sequenced input: PBMCs. The clonotype comes from a human donor in good health (CMV status not recorded). Some clones in this sample may be carry-over from other donors' samples. CDR3 DNA: TGTGCCAGCAGACCTAGCGGGGCGGTCGGGACCCAGTACTTC. It translates to CASRPSGAVGTQYF.